This T cell receptor (beta chain) derives from a study of CD8 T cells in Susac syndrome. Blood CD8+ and CD4+ T cells underwent high-throughput TCR beta sequencing. The multiple sclerosis controls, all treatment-naive patients, had relapsing-remitting disease that was stable or active. This CDR3 contains 15 residues. Trimming took 1 base from V and 5 from J; bases not matched to a gene: 6. Germline V gives CDR1 SGHNT, CDR2 YYREEE (reference sequence). After extraction with the RNeasy kit, 0.5 to 1 ug of the RNA was reverse transcribed using random hexamers. TCRdb reanalysed the immunoSEQ multiplex PCR reads using MiXCR and keeps one entry per CDR3 protein. The sample consists of some 190,000 distinct CDR3 sequences, 95% of them appearing once.

The chain is built from TRBV5-4 and TRBJ2-5; 9 bases agree with TRBD1. Sequenced material: CD4+ T cells from PBMCs. This clonotype was sampled from a human donor with multiple sclerosis. CDR3: CASSLMTGGTETQYF. DNA for the CDR3: TGTGCCAGCAGCTTGATGACAGGGGGAACGGAGACCCAGTACTTC.